These 2 T cell receptor beta chains were all obtained from the same sample, sequenced in a study of CD8 T cells in ankylosing spondylitis (dated by TCRdb to the late 2010s). Libraries were made using 5' RACE. The instrument was an Illumina HiSeq 2500. Through fastp at Q25 and MiXCR, TCRdb rebuilt clones from the public reads, retaining in-frame beta chains. Rows are combined by CDR3 protein, so each entry shows the most common genes and DNA. This sample gives 150,000 to 200,000 distinct CDR3 sequences in total; under 15% of them show up just once. Jointly, the top ten make up about 10% of the sample. The sequenced sample consisted of blood, either unsorted or a sorted T cell fraction (not recorded which). These receptors all come from a female donor with ankylosing spondylitis or in good health (not recorded which).

This clonotype showed up just a few times. The chain has TRBV10-3 and TRBJ1-6, with 7 bases that match TRBD1. This CDR3 has 14 amino acids. V lost 11 bases, J lost 5 bases, and 9 bases stayed unmatched. Germline V lookup: CDR1 ENHRY, CDR2 SYGVKD. CDR3 in DNA: TGTGCCGCAACGACCGGGACAGATAATTCACCCCTCCACTTT. This sequence encodes CAATTGTDNSPLHF.

The chain carries TRBV5-1 and TRBJ2-3; 7 bases fit TRBD2. CDR1 is SGHRS and CDR2 is YFSETQ in the germline V gene. With 2 bases clipped from V and 1 base from J, the junction kept 7 bases outside the gene matches. The CDR3 extends over 16 amino acids. The CDR3 is CASSFSGQTGTDTQYF. The CDR3 bases are TGCGCCAGCAGCTTTAGCGGGCAAACGGGCACAGATACGCAGTATTTT.